This T cell receptor (beta chain) was found in a study of shared clonotypes between healthy human individuals. Study results and limitations: Naive subsets usually exceeded memory subsets in estimated richness.

Naive CD8 isolation took CD45RO-negative cells positively selected for CCR7 and excluded terminally differentiated effector memory CD45RA+ cells. Germline lookup yields CDR1 SGHTS and CDR2 YDEGEE. The CDR3 covers 15 residues. Trimming removed 1 base from V and 6 bases from J, with 14 bases in between. As concerns this clone: The antigen is not known.

The method was immunoSEQ multiplex PCR; TCRdb's version includes in-frame clones alone and lacks a portion of them. The table records about 680,000 clones, about 91% of them present only once. V usage is TRBV5-8 and J usage is TRBJ1-5; possibly TRBD1 for D (5 bases). This receptor was identified in a man aged 25-45 years in good health. What was sequenced was naive CD8+ T cells sorted from blood. The CDR3 DNA follows: TGTGCCAGCAGCTTGTGGGGCCGGAAGATTCAGCCCCAGCATTTT. Translating gives CASSLWGRKIQPQHF.